A selection of T cell receptor beta chains follows, all from one sample in a study of graft-versus-host responses after intestinal transplantation. Their recognized antigens are unknown. TCRdb keeps only in-frame clones here, not all; method: immunoSEQ multiplex PCR. The sample has some 85,000 clones; less than 95% are singletons. The specimen was unstimulated CD8+ T cells sorted from spleen or lymph node cells, collected before transplant. The receptors stem from a human donor who was the organ donor for an intestinal transplant. CDR3s include the opening cysteine and the closing phenylalanine or tryptophan. The order of the fields is V gene, J gene, D gene, CDR3 protein, CDR3 DNA. D genes are given only for firm matches.

>TRBV29-1|TRBJ2-1|TRBD1
CSVAQGEAGNEQFF
TGCAGCGTTGCCCAGGGGGAAGCCGGCAATGAGCAGTTCTTC
>TRBV7-9|TRBJ1-1|TRBD1
CASSLPGQGVNTEAFF
TGTGCCAGCAGCTTACCCGGACAGGGGGTGAACACTGAAGCTTTCTTT
>TRBV6-6|TRBJ1-1|-
CASSDLGGKGTEAFF
TGTGCCAGCAGTGACCTTGGGGGGAAGGGTACTGAAGCTTTCTTT
>TRBV6-6|TRBJ1-1|-
CAGGLTEAFF
TGTGCCGGGGGCCTGACTGAAGCTTTCTTT
>TRBV5-8|TRBJ2-1|TRBD2
CASSLEGTSNNEQFF
TGTGCCAGCAGCTTGGAGGGGACTAGCAACAATGAGCAGTTCTTC
>TRBV4-3|TRBJ2-3|-
CASSHTRLDGDTQYF
TGCGCCAGCAGCCACACCCGACTAGATGGGGATACGCAGTATTTT
>TRBV28|TRBJ1-1|-
CASTNRFATEAFF
TGTGCCAGCACTAACAGGTTTGCCACTGAAGCTTTCTTT
>TRBV7-9|TRBJ1-4|TRBD1
CASSTGTGGTNEKLFF
TGTGCCAGCAGCACCGGGACAGGGGGAACTAATGAAAAACTGTTTTTT
>TRBV6-1|TRBJ2-7|TRBD1
CASVARRDRGFEQYF
TGTGCCAGCGTCGCCCGCCGGGACAGGGGCTTCGAGCAGTACTTC
>TRBV5-5|TRBJ1-3|-
CASSLGASSGNTIYF
TGTGCCAGCAGCTTGGGGGCGAGCTCTGGAAACACCATATATTTT
>TRBV7-9|TRBJ2-3|-
CASSTSDRIATDTQYF
TGTGCCAGCAGCACATCCGACAGGATCGCCACAGATACGCAGTATTTT
>TRBV18|TRBJ1-6|-
CASSPRGIQVWITGNSPLHF
TGTGCCAGCTCACCGCGTGGGATCCAGGTTTGGATAACAGGGAATTCACCCCTCCACTTT
>TRBV9|TRBJ2-1|TRBD2
CASSVGTLLRGGSEQFF
TGTGCCAGCAGCGTAGGTACGCTCCTGCGGGGGGGCAGTGAGCAGTTCTTC
>TRBV19|TRBJ2-2|TRBD1
CASNTGAFGELFF
TGTGCCAGTAATACAGGGGCGTTCGGGGAGCTGTTTTTT
>TRBV13|TRBJ2-5|-
CASSLESRGETQYF
TGTGCCAGCAGCTTAGAGTCCCGAGGGGAGACCCAGTACTTC